The T cell receptor (beta chain) under discussion was sequenced for a study of blood T cell repertoires in COVID-19. About the research overall: The analysed material was cDNA or gDNA that came from T cells, B-cell-depleted T cells, or PBMCs.

The data were produced by immunoSEQ multiplex PCR, yet TCRdb's version contains in-frame clones alone and is incomplete. The top ten clones hold roughly 29% of a sample with 60,000 to 75,000 clones, 79% of them seen once. The ends lost 3 bases at V and 5 bases at J; junction bases unmatched: 14. CDR1 and CDR2 (germline): LNHNV, YYDKDF (reference sequence). The CDR3 extends over 17 amino acids. Sequenced: peripheral blood. The source of this sequence is a man aged 55-75 years with active or convalescent COVID-19. This sequence joins TRBV15 and TRBJ2-7; 9 nucleotides line up with TRBD1. The CDR3 protein is CATSRDGGQGSLNEQYF. The CDR3 nucleotides read TGTGCCACCAGCAGGGACGGGGGACAGGGAAGTCTTAACGAGCAGTACTTC.